What follows are 16 T cell receptor beta chains derived from one specimen sequenced in a study of T-cell reconstitution after alpha-beta-depleted transplantation in children. Preparation of the TCRbeta library involved a method that used unique molecular identifiers. TCRdb ran MiXCR on the PCR reads and lists one entry per CDR3 protein. The sample contains fewer than 1 million distinct CDR3 sequences, approximately 15% of which appear only once. Here the sequenced sample was PBMCs, mostly from graft donor cells, taken 360 days after TCRalphabeta/CD19-depleted stem cell transplant. The receptors derive from a male patient aged 10 to 17 who had a stem cell transplant for acute lymphoblastic leukemia, so the T cells may come from the graft donor.

The gene calls are TRBV5-1 and TRBJ2-5; possible D gene TRBD2, 6 bases. Germline lookup yields CDR1 SGHRS and CDR2 YFSETQ. CDR3 length: 16 residues. With 0 bases removed from V and 1 base from J, the gap between germline ends came to 13 bases. Written as DNA, the CDR3 is TGCGCCAGCAGCTTGGGAGGGGTAGCGGTCCAAGAGACCCAGTACTTC. Translated, it gives CASSLGGVAVQETQYF.

The chain employs TRBV4-1 and TRBJ2-5, with D perhaps TRBD2 (5 bases). V was clipped by 6 bases and J by 0 bases, with 14 bases between them. The germline CDR1 and CDR2 sequences are MGHRA and YSYEKL. The CDR3 length is 15 residues. The CDR3 sequence: CASRYSGLDQETQYF. The CDR3 DNA sequence: TGCGCCAGCAGATACAGCGGTTTAGACCAAGAGACCCAGTACTTC.

This clonotype was seen a handful of times. The V call is TRBV5-1, the J call TRBJ2-5; TRBD2 matches at 12 bases. V shed 4 bases, J shed 0 bases, and the junction held 4 bases outside the gene matches. Germline V gives CDR1 SGHRS, CDR2 YFSETQ. The CDR3 has 16 amino acids. The CDR3 coding sequence is TGCGCCAGCAGCCAAGGACTAGCGGGATACCAAGAGACCCAGTACTTC. Its protein product is CASSQGLAGYQETQYF.

V gene TRBV5-1 combines with J gene TRBJ1-5, with 8 bases aligning to TRBD1. CDR3 length: 15 residues. Germline CDR1 SGHRS, CDR2 YFSETQ. V was clipped by 8 bases and J by 0 bases; unmatched bases: 7. The CDR3 DNA follows: TGCGCCAGGCTGGGACAGGATATTAGCAATCAGCCCCAGCATTTT. Protein: CARLGQDISNQPQHF.

This chain uses TRBV5-1 with TRBJ2-5; TRBD1 matches 9 bases. The trim removed 5 bases at V and 5 bases at J, leaving 7 bases unmatched. The germline V gene has CDR1 SGHRS and CDR2 YFSETQ. This CDR3 has 14 amino acids. CDR3 loop: CASRRTGAPETQYF. Here the CDR3 DNA reads TGCGCCAGCAGGAGGACAGGGGCTCCGGAGACCCAGTACTTC. Full variable domain (remainder filled in from reference TRBV5-1 and TRBJ2-5): KAGVTQTPRYLIKTRGQQVTLSCSPISGHRSVSWYQQTPGQGLQFLFEYFSETQRNKGNFPGRFSGRQFSNSRSEMNVSTLELGDSALYLCASRRTGAPETQYFGPGTRLLVL.

The chain couples TRBV3-1 to TRBJ1-1; D might be TRBD1 (5 bases). The CDR3 runs 16 residues. Germline CDR1 and CDR2: LGHDT and YNNKEL (reference sequence). Trimming removed 0 bases from V and 4 bases from J, with 15 bases in between. For the CDR3, the DNA is TGTGCCAGCAGCCAAGATCAGATATGGGGCACCACTGAAGCTTTCTTT. As protein: CASSQDQIWGTTEAFF.

This clonotype was seen more than once but under ten times. The genes are TRBV3-1 and TRBJ2-7; tentative D call: TRBD1 (5 bases). Trimming removed 1 base at V and 3 bases at J, with 16 bases between. The germline CDR1 and CDR2 sequences are LGHDT and YNNKEL (reference sequence). The CDR3 contains 16 residues. The CDR3 region is CASSQVKLDNHYEQYF. The CDR3 DNA is TGTGCCAGCAGCCAAGTTAAGTTGGACAACCACTACGAGCAGTACTTC.

This clonotype occurred many times. The chain links TRBV7-9 to TRBJ2-1; 12 positions agree with TRBD2. Germline CDR1 reads SEHNR; CDR2 reads FQNEAQ (reference sequence). The CDR3 runs 16 residues. The J segment lost 8 bases and the V segment lost 3 bases, leaving 8 bases of the junction unmatched. CDR3 DNA: TGTGCCAGCAGCTTCGGGACTAGCGGGTGGAAGGATGAGCAGTTCTTC. It is translated as CASSFGTSGWKDEQFF.

This clonotype has a handful of counts. DNA of the CDR3: TGCAGTGCTAGACGGGGACCCTACGAGCAGTACTTC. This codes for CSARRGPYEQYF. The chain combines TRBV20-1 with TRBJ2-7; D tentatively fits TRBD1 or TRBD2 (5 bases each). V was clipped by 2 bases and J by 2 bases, with 7 bases between them. CDR1 DFQATT and CDR2 SNEGSKA come from the germline V gene (reference sequence). This CDR3 has 12 residues.

This chain uses TRBV12-3 or TRBV12-4 with TRBJ1-1, with D possibly being TRBD1 (5 bases). The CDR3 sequence is 14 residues long. The V gene lost 4 bases and the J gene lost 0 bases, with 9 bases spanning the gap. CDR3 loop: CASSWTNVNTEAFF. DNA for the CDR3: TGTGCCAGCAGTTGGACAAACGTGAACACTGAAGCTTTCTTT.

In this sample, this clonotype turned up a few times. This chain uses TRBV29-1 with TRBJ2-7, with no clear D. CDR1 SQVTM and CDR2 ANQGSEA come from the germline V gene. V was cut by 0 bases and J by 4 bases, with 7 bases left in between. The CDR3 totals 12 residues. CDR3 amino acids: CSVEDHRYEQYF. The CDR3 nucleotides read TGCAGCGTTGAAGATCATCGGTACGAGCAGTACTTC.

The rearrangement links TRBV6-1 to TRBJ2-5; D perhaps matches TRBD2 (5 bases). This CDR3 spans 14 amino acids. CDR1 and CDR2 (germline): MNHNS, SASEGT. Trimming left V 7 bases short and J 3 bases short, with 15 bases between. The CDR3 DNA reads TGTGCCAGCAAGAGGAGCGGATTTGAAGAGACCCAGTACTTC. This encodes CASKRSGFEETQYF.

This clonotype has a handful of counts. The chain recombines TRBV6-1 with TRBJ2-5, with TRBD1 matching 10 bases. Per germline, CDR1 MNHNS and CDR2 SASEGT. The ends lost 3 bases at V and 3 bases at J; junction bases unmatched: 4. CDR3 length equals 15 residues. Written as DNA, the CDR3 is TGTGCCAGCAGTGACACCGGGACAGGGGAAGAGACCCAGTACTTC. It codes for CASSDTGTGEETQYF.

This clonotype was detected a few times. The chain is built from TRBV20-1 and TRBJ1-1, with D hard to call. CDR1 is DFQATT and CDR2 is SNEGSKA in the germline V gene (reference sequence). This CDR3 spans 11 amino acids. Deletions cut 1 base from V and 7 bases from J, with 7 bases between. CDR3 nucleotides: TGCAGTGCTAGAGCGGGGAGTGAAGCTTTCTTT. It codes for CSARAGSEAFF.

Only a few counts were recorded for this clonotype. The rearrangement links TRBV6-1 to TRBJ2-3, with a tentative D call TRBD2 (6 bases). Germline V gene lookup returns CDR1 MNHNS and CDR2 SASEGT. V was pared by 6 bases and J by 2 bases, with 15 bases between. This CDR3 region has 15 residues. CDR3 DNA: TGTGCCAGCAGCCTAGGAGGGTCCCTCACAGATACGCAGTATTTT. It yields the protein CASSLGGSLTDTQYF.

This clonotype was counted between two and nine times. The chain recombines TRBV21-1 with TRBJ2-7; TRBD2 is taken as the D call from the table, unchecked against the DNA. TRBV21-1 has pseudogene status. The CDR3 spans 20 residues. The CDR3 loop reads CASSPQGSLAGAPERMEQYF. The CDR3 DNA is TGTGCCAGCAGCCCCCAGGGTAGCCTAGCGGGAGCCCCCGAAAGAATGGAGCAGTACTTC.